The clone carrying this T cell receptor beta chain occurred a few times. Its antigen is not identified. The treatment was: roughly ten-day PBMC culture with coronavirus spike peptide pools or control peptides (ViraFEST assay). This entry comes from a study of vaccination and CD4 T cells after COVID-19. The ends were cut back, 1 base at V and 8 bases at J, with 11 bases in the middle. In germline, CDR1 is SGHTA, CDR2 FQGTGA. This CDR3 is 13 amino acids long. Sequenced with the Oncomine TCR Beta short-read assay was DNA taken from cultured CD4+ T cells. TCRdb itself ran the PCR reads through MiXCR, one entry per CDR3 protein. This sample has almost 9,500 distinct CDR3 sequences; 45% to 65% occur once, and the top ten carry approximately 19%.

The specimen was CD4+ T cells from blood, cultured in vitro. The receptor comes from a human donor who had recovered from COVID-19. The chain recombines TRBV7-3 with TRBJ1-2; the D gene is possibly TRBD1 (6 bases). Here the CDR3 reads CASSLNRDGGYTF. The DNA for the CDR3 is TGTGCCAGCAGCTTAAACAGGGACGGCGGCTACACCTTC.